The rows below give T cell receptor beta chains drawn from one sample of a study of blood T cell repertoires in COVID-19. Repertoires were generated with immunoSEQ multiplex PCR, while TCRdb's copy carries only in-frame clones and drops some. The sample shows 250,000 or so clones, less than 95% of them seen only once. Sequenced material: PBMCs or T cells enriched from blood (not recorded which). Receptors originate from a man aged 35 to 55 who had been exposed to COVID-19. The conserved cysteine and the conserved F or W are not part of the CDR3 here.

j_gene: TRBJ2-1; v_gene: TRBV5-1; CDR3aa: ASSLWATSGSINEQF
j_gene: TRBJ1-2; v_gene: TRBV5-1; CDR3aa: ASSLEGGSAYGYT
j_gene: TRBJ2-1; v_gene: TRBV12-5; CDR3aa: ASGLAGAYNEQF
j_gene: TRBJ2-7; v_gene: TRBV5-6; CDR3aa: ASSSSGRQY
j_gene: TRBJ2-3; v_gene: TRBV7-9; CDR3aa: ASRIAGSTDTQY
j_gene: TRBJ2-2; v_gene: TRBV11-2; CDR3aa: ASSYRGLMVGTGELF
j_gene: TRBJ1-4; v_gene: TRBV4-1; CDR3aa: ASSQDEGVLEKLF
j_gene: TRBJ2-1; v_gene: TRBV4-1; CDR3aa: ASSPLAGDYNEQF
j_gene: TRBJ1-6; v_gene: TRBV4-1; CDR3aa: ASSQWAGNSPLH
j_gene: TRBJ2-3; v_gene: TRBV29-1; CDR3aa: SVGTGPADTQY